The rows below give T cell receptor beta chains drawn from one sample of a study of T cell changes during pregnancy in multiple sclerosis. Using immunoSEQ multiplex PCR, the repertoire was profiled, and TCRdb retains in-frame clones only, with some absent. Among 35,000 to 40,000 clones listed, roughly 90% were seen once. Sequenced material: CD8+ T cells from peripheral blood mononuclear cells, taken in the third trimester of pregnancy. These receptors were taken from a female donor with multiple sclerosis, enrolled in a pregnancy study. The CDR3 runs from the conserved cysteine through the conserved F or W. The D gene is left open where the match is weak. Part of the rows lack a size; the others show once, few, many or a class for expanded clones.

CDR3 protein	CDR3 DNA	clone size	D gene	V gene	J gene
CASSLSPGSSYEQYF	TGTGCCAGCAGCTTAAGTCCAGGTAGCTCCTACGAGCAGTACTTC	.	.	TRBV7-2	TRBJ2-7
CASSPSAGQSYEQYF	TGTGCCAGCAGCCCCTCTGCGGGACAGTCCTACGAGCAGTACTTC	.	.	TRBV7-8	TRBJ2-7
CASSSSLDFLIYNEQFF	TGTGCCAGCAGCTCCTCGCTAGATTTTTTAATCTACAATGAGCAGTTCTTC	.	.	TRBV5-6	TRBJ2-1
CASSPDRNYQPQHF	TGCGCCAGCAGCCCGGACAGGAACTATCAGCCCCAGCATTTT	.	TRBD1	TRBV4-1	TRBJ1-5
CAWSHRDRVAKNIQYF	TGTGCCTGGAGCCACAGGGATCGAGTAGCCAAAAACATTCAGTACTTC	.	.	TRBV30	TRBJ2-4
CATPVRIAGEETQYF	TGTGCCACCCCAGTTAGAATAGCGGGAGAAGAGACCCAGTACTTC	.	TRBD2	TRBV6-6	TRBJ2-5
CASSQPGQDLTDTQYF	TGTGCCAGCAGCCAACCGGGACAGGACCTCACAGATACGCAGTATTTT	.	TRBD1	TRBV11-3	TRBJ2-3
CASSETIPGFSPGFF	TGTGCCAGCAGCGAAACCATCCCGGGATTTTCCCCGGGGTTCTTC	.	.	TRBV11-2	TRBJ2-1
CASSILGEAGYNEQFF	TGTGCCAGTAGTATATTAGGGGAGGCGGGTTACAATGAGCAGTTCTTC	.	.	TRBV19	TRBJ2-1
CASSQARSSYNEQFF	TGCGCCAGCAGCCAAGCTAGGAGCTCCTACAATGAGCAGTTCTTC	.	.	TRBV4-3	TRBJ2-1
CASSFIGGATDTQYF	TGTGCCAGCAGCTTCATAGGGGGCGCGACAGATACGCAGTATTTT	.	TRBD1	TRBV7-6	TRBJ2-3
CASSEPGLNNEQFF	TGCGCCAGCAGTGAACCGGGTCTAAACAATGAGCAGTTCTTC	.	.	TRBV10-2	TRBJ2-1
CASSQTVGSYEQYF	TGCGCCAGCAGCCAAACAGTGGGCTCCTACGAGCAGTACTTC	once	.	TRBV4-1	TRBJ2-7
CSVEDQPGQASDTQYF	TGCAGCGTTGAAGACCAACCGGGACAGGCCTCAGATACGCAGTATTTT	.	TRBD1	TRBV29-1	TRBJ2-3
CASSPPVETQYF	TGTGCCAGCAGTCCCCCTGTAGAGACCCAGTACTTC	.	.	TRBV6-6	TRBJ2-5
CASSDRDSFYEQYF	TGTGCCAGCAGCGACCGGGACAGTTTCTACGAGCAGTACTTC	.	TRBD1	TRBV7-9	TRBJ2-7
CASSISGNSYEQYF	TGTGCCAGCAGCATTAGCGGAAACTCCTACGAGCAGTACTTC	.	.	TRBV27	TRBJ2-7
CASSWTSGSYNEQFF	TGTGCCAGCAGCTGGACTAGCGGATCATACAATGAGCAGTTCTTC	.	TRBD2	TRBV14	TRBJ2-1
CAISEPGLKYNEQFF	TGTGCCATCAGTGAGCCGGGACTAAAATACAATGAGCAGTTCTTC	.	TRBD2	TRBV10-3	TRBJ2-1
CASSRTRGAGGPTGELFF	TGCGCCAGCAGCCGGACACGAGGAGCGGGAGGGCCCACCGGGGAGCTGTTTTTT	once	TRBD2	TRBV4-3	TRBJ2-2
CATSNTQGKHQPQHF	TGTGCCACCAGCAACACCCAGGGGAAGCATCAGCCCCAGCATTTT	.	.	TRBV15	TRBJ1-5
CASSLGLRQGDTQYF	TGTGCCAGCAGCTTAGGACTTAGACAGGGGGATACGCAGTATTTT	.	TRBD1	TRBV7-9	TRBJ2-3
CASSPLPQGFGYTF	TGTGCCAGCAGTCCTCTACCACAGGGTTTCGGCTACACCTTC	.	.	TRBV27	TRBJ1-2
CASSLTPGNEQFF	TGCGCCAGCAGCTTGACGCCGGGCAATGAGCAGTTCTTC	.	.	TRBV5-1	TRBJ2-1
CASSGGAGKSKNIQYF	TGTGCCAGCAGCGGGGGGGCAGGGAAATCTAAAAACATTCAGTACTTC	.	.	TRBV13	TRBJ2-4
CASSQGQAPNSGANVLTF	TGTGCCAGCAGCCAGGGACAGGCGCCGAACTCTGGGGCCAACGTCCTGACTTTC	once	TRBD1	TRBV9	TRBJ2-6
CASSMTGIFEDTQYF	TGTGCCAGCTCAATGACAGGTATATTCGAAGATACGCAGTATTTT	.	.	TRBV18	TRBJ2-3
CASSIQRGNTGELFF	TGTGCCAGTAGTATACAGCGGGGGAACACCGGGGAGCTGTTTTTT	.	TRBD2	TRBV19	TRBJ2-2
CASSFFSAGQGHNYEQYF	TGTGCCAGCAGTTTTTTTTCCGCAGGACAGGGTCACAATTACGAGCAGTACTTC	.	TRBD1	TRBV28	TRBJ2-7
CASSRGTGEENYGYTF	TGTGCCAGCAGTCGAGGGACAGGGGAGGAAAACTATGGCTACACCTTC	few	TRBD1	TRBV11-2	TRBJ1-2
CASSLEVGGALSYEQYF	TGTGCCAGCAGCTTAGAAGTGGGGGGAGCCCTTTCCTACGAGCAGTACTTC	.	.	TRBV11-2	TRBJ2-7
CASSDETGTGLKAFF	TGTGCCAGCAGCGATGAAACCGGGACAGGGCTGAAGGCTTTCTTT	.	TRBD1	TRBV7-6	TRBJ1-1
CACERNYEQYF	TGTGCCTGCGAGCGGAACTACGAGCAGTACTTC	.	.	TRBV6-1	TRBJ2-7
CASSSTGAGETQYF	TGTGCCAGCAGTTCAACAGGGGCGGGGGAGACCCAGTACTTC	.	.	TRBV27	TRBJ2-5
CASSSLEFYNEQFF	TGTGCCAGCAGCTCCCTGGAGTTCTACAATGAGCAGTTCTTC	.	.	TRBV7-6	TRBJ2-1
CASSLTMGGLDDTQYF	TGTGCCAGCAGTTTAACTATGGGAGGACTAGACGATACGCAGTATTTT	once	TRBD2	TRBV28	TRBJ2-3
CASKEVGLAASYEQYF	TGTGCCAGCAAAGAGGTGGGACTAGCGGCCTCCTACGAGCAGTACTTC	.	TRBD2	TRBV27	TRBJ2-7
CASSPSRVPGDTQYF	TGTGCCAGCAGTCCGAGTCGGGTCCCCGGTGATACGCAGTATTTT	.	.	TRBV14	TRBJ2-3